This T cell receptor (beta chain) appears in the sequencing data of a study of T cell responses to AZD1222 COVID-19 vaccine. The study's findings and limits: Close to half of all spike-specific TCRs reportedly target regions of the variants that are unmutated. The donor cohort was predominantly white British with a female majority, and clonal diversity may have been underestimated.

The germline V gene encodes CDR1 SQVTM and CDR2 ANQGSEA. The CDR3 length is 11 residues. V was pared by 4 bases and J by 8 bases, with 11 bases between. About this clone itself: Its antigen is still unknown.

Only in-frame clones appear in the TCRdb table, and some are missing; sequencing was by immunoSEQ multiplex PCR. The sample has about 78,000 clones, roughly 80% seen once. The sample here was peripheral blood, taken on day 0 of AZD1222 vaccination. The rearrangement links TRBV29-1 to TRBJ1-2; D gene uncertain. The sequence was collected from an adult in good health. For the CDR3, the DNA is TGCAGCGTTGCTTCGGGGTCCGGCTACACCTTC. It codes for CSVASGSGYTF.